The sample holds a few counts of the clone carrying this T cell receptor (beta chain). Antigen: not known. These data belong to a study of cytomegalovirus exposure and HLA in healthy donors. The CDR3 runs to 15 residues. After removal of 2 bases from V and 2 bases from J, the junction contained 3 bases not matched to a gene. Germline assignment: CDR1 SGHNT and CDR2 YYREEE (reference sequence). Study outcomes and limitations: V- and J-gene trimming in TCR beta was tied to a missense DCLRE1C variant by an analysis performed later.

The primer mix had 60 Vbeta and 13 Jbeta primers. Libraries were prepared by immunoSEQ multiplex PCR; TCRdb keeps only in-frame clonotypes and omits some of them. The sample includes 130,000 to 150,000 clones, about 70% seen only once; the top ten take approximately 4.2%. What was sequenced was PBMCs. The rearrangement uses TRBV5-4 and TRBJ2-1, with TRBD2 matching 8 bases. The sequence derives from a man aged 55 to 70 in good health and CMV-seronegative. This chain's CDR3 is CASSLALAAYNEQFF. In nucleotides, the CDR3 is TGTGCCAGCAGCTTAGCACTAGCGGCCTACAATGAGCAGTTCTTC.